The rows below give T cell receptor beta chains drawn from one sample of a study of shared clonotypes between healthy human individuals. Produced via immunoSEQ multiplex PCR; TCRdb's table is partial and in-frame only. The sample records fewer than 1.6 million clones, 97% to 99% being singletons. The sequencing sample was made of naive CD4+ T cells sorted from blood. The source is a man aged 25 to 40 in good health. Each CDR3 is given with its conserved first and last residue. The order of the fields is D gene, J gene, V gene, clone size, CDR3 DNA, CDR3 protein. D genes are given only for firm matches. Expanded clones get a size class; other rows say once, few or many, or leave the size out.

D gene: -; J gene: TRBJ2-4; V gene: TRBV13; clone size: -; CDR3 DNA: TGTGCCAGCAGCCAAAAAAACATTCAGTACTTC; CDR3 protein: CASSQKNIQYF
D gene: -; J gene: TRBJ1-4; V gene: TRBV6-1; clone size: -; CDR3 DNA: TGTGCCAGCAGTGACAGGGATACTAATGAAAAACTGTTTTTT; CDR3 protein: CASSDRDTNEKLFF
D gene: -; J gene: TRBJ1-5; V gene: TRBV10-3; clone size: once; CDR3 DNA: TGTGCCATCAGTGGAGGGCAGTCCGACAATCAGCCCCAGCATTTT; CDR3 protein: CAISGGQSDNQPQHF
D gene: -; J gene: TRBJ2-1; V gene: TRBV6-6; clone size: -; CDR3 DNA: TGTGCCAGCAGTTACAACTACTTCAATGAGCAGTTCTTC; CDR3 protein: CASSYNYFNEQFF
D gene: TRBD2; J gene: TRBJ2-1; V gene: TRBV9; clone size: -; CDR3 DNA: TGTGCCAGTTGCCGCACTAGCGGAACTTACAATGAGCAGTTCTTC; CDR3 protein: CASCRTSGTYNEQFF
D gene: -; J gene: TRBJ1-4; V gene: TRBV2; clone size: -; CDR3 DNA: TGTGCCAGCAGACGTCTAACAACTAATGAAAAACTGTTTTTT; CDR3 protein: CASRRLTTNEKLFF
D gene: -; J gene: TRBJ2-7; V gene: TRBV6-1; clone size: once; CDR3 DNA: TGTGCCAGCAGTGCATCAAGTGCCTACGAGCAGTACTTC; CDR3 protein: CASSASSAYEQYF
D gene: TRBD1; J gene: TRBJ1-1; V gene: TRBV11-3; clone size: -; CDR3 DNA: TGTGCCAGCAGCCCAGACAGGGGTTCCCCTGAAGCTTTCTTT; CDR3 protein: CASSPDRGSPEAFF
D gene: -; J gene: TRBJ2-4; V gene: TRBV7-2; clone size: -; CDR3 DNA: TGTGCCAGCAGCTCTCGGGTAGCCAAAAACATTCAGTACTTC; CDR3 protein: CASSSRVAKNIQYF
D gene: -; J gene: TRBJ2-3; V gene: TRBV19; clone size: -; CDR3 DNA: TGTGCCAGTAGGAGAGTAGCGGCAGATACGCAGTATTTT; CDR3 protein: CASRRVAADTQYF
D gene: TRBD2; J gene: TRBJ2-1; V gene: TRBV14; clone size: -; CDR3 DNA: TGTGCCAGCAGCCTAAAGACCGGACTAGCGGGAGGAGGCGAGCAGTTCTTC; CDR3 protein: CASSLKTGLAGGGEQFF
D gene: TRBD1; J gene: TRBJ2-2; V gene: TRBV6-1; clone size: -; CDR3 DNA: TGTGCCAGCAGTGAAGCTTTCCCAGGGGGCGCCAGAACCGGGGAGCTGTTTTTT; CDR3 protein: CASSEAFPGGARTGELFF
D gene: TRBD1; J gene: TRBJ2-7; V gene: TRBV9; clone size: -; CDR3 DNA: TGTGCCAGCAGCGCGACAGGGAGATCCTACGAGCAGTACTTC; CDR3 protein: CASSATGRSYEQYF
D gene: TRBD2; J gene: TRBJ2-3; V gene: TRBV29-1; clone size: -; CDR3 DNA: TGCAGCGTAGCGACTAGCGAGAGGGATAGCACAGATACGCAGTATTTT; CDR3 protein: CSVATSERDSTDTQYF
D gene: TRBD1; J gene: TRBJ2-7; V gene: TRBV7-2; clone size: -; CDR3 DNA: TGTGCCAGCAGCCTATCCGGGACAGTCTACGAGCAGTACTTC; CDR3 protein: CASSLSGTVYEQYF
D gene: TRBD1; J gene: TRBJ1-5; V gene: TRBV5-8; clone size: -; CDR3 DNA: TGTGCCAGTAACAGGGGGCCTCAGCCCCAGCATTTT; CDR3 protein: CASNRGPQPQHF
D gene: -; J gene: TRBJ2-2; V gene: TRBV4-3; clone size: -; CDR3 DNA: TGCGCCAGCAGCCAAAACCCCATACTCCGAAACAGGGTCACCGGGGAGCTGTTTTTT; CDR3 protein: CASSQNPILRNRVTGELFF
D gene: -; J gene: TRBJ2-7; V gene: TRBV27; clone size: -; CDR3 DNA: TGTGCCACCCCCGCCGTTTACGAGCAGTACTTC; CDR3 protein: CATPAVYEQYF
D gene: -; J gene: TRBJ2-7; V gene: TRBV2; clone size: -; CDR3 DNA: TGTGCCGGACGACAGGAATCCTACGAGCAGTACTTC; CDR3 protein: CAGRQESYEQYF
D gene: -; J gene: TRBJ2-2; V gene: TRBV7-9; clone size: -; CDR3 DNA: TGTGCCAGCAGCTTAGGAGCGACCGGGGAGCTGTTTTTT; CDR3 protein: CASSLGATGELFF
D gene: TRBD1; J gene: TRBJ2-6; V gene: TRBV2; clone size: -; CDR3 DNA: TGTGCCAGCAATCGGCCAGGGGAAGGGGGCCACAACGTCCTGACTTTC; CDR3 protein: CASNRPGEGGHNVLTF
D gene: -; J gene: TRBJ2-3; V gene: TRBV5-1; clone size: -; CDR3 DNA: TGCGCCAGCAGCTCCACGGCTGGTGCAGATACGCAGTATTTT; CDR3 protein: CASSSTAGADTQYF
D gene: TRBD2; J gene: TRBJ2-3; V gene: TRBV18; clone size: -; CDR3 DNA: TGTGCCAGCTCACCTCTAGCGGGAGGGCCCGGGACAGATACGCAGTATTTT; CDR3 protein: CASSPLAGGPGTDTQYF
D gene: TRBD1; J gene: TRBJ1-4; V gene: TRBV5-1; clone size: -; CDR3 DNA: TGCGCCAGCAGCGGACAGGGAACTAATGAAAAACTGTTTTTT; CDR3 protein: CASSGQGTNEKLFF
D gene: -; J gene: TRBJ2-5; V gene: TRBV5-6; clone size: -; CDR3 DNA: TGTGCCAGCAGCTTGAGGAGGGAGACCCAGTACTTC; CDR3 protein: CASSLRRETQYF
D gene: -; J gene: TRBJ1-2; V gene: TRBV10-3; clone size: -; CDR3 DNA: TGTGCCATCAGTGGAGAAGGGCCTAACTATGGCTACACCTTC; CDR3 protein: CAISGEGPNYGYTF
D gene: -; J gene: TRBJ1-2; V gene: TRBV9; clone size: -; CDR3 DNA: TGTGCCGGCCTTATGGCTGGACTCAACTATGGCTACACCTTC; CDR3 protein: CAGLMAGLNYGYTF
D gene: -; J gene: TRBJ1-3; V gene: TRBV7-6; clone size: -; CDR3 DNA: TGTGCCAGCAGCTTGGCAAGCTCTGGAAACACCATATATTTT; CDR3 protein: CASSLASSGNTIYF
D gene: TRBD2; J gene: TRBJ2-1; V gene: TRBV7-3; clone size: -; CDR3 DNA: TGTGCCAGCAGCTTAACCGGGACTAGCGGGAACAATGAGCAGTTCTTC; CDR3 protein: CASSLTGTSGNNEQFF
D gene: -; J gene: TRBJ2-2; V gene: TRBV2; clone size: -; CDR3 DNA: TGTGCCAGCAGGCAGGTCGACACCGGGGAGCTGTTTTTT; CDR3 protein: CASRQVDTGELFF
D gene: -; J gene: TRBJ2-3; V gene: TRBV6-4; clone size: -; CDR3 DNA: TGTGCCAGCAGTGACTCCTCCTGGGACTGCCTTGGAGATACGCAGTATTTT; CDR3 protein: CASSDSSWDCLGDTQYF
D gene: -; J gene: TRBJ2-7; V gene: TRBV7-2; clone size: once; CDR3 DNA: TGTGCCAGCAGCTTAGGGGCGGGATGGTACGAGCAGTACTTC; CDR3 protein: CASSLGAGWYEQYF
D gene: -; J gene: TRBJ1-4; V gene: TRBV28; clone size: -; CDR3 DNA: TGTGCCAGCAGTTTAGTAGGGAATGAAAAACTGTTTTTT; CDR3 protein: CASSLVGNEKLFF
D gene: -; J gene: TRBJ2-5; V gene: TRBV5-4; clone size: -; CDR3 DNA: TGTGCCAGCAGCCTACGGGGGGAGACCCAGTACTTC; CDR3 protein: CASSLRGETQYF
D gene: TRBD2; J gene: TRBJ2-1; V gene: TRBV14; clone size: -; CDR3 DNA: TGTGCCAGCACCAGAACGGGGGCTAGCGGGAGAAACGAGCAGTTCTTC; CDR3 protein: CASTRTGASGRNEQFF
D gene: -; J gene: TRBJ1-5; V gene: TRBV19; clone size: -; CDR3 DNA: TGTGCCGGATCCCCCGGGGGGGGGCATCAGCCCCAGCATTTT; CDR3 protein: CAGSPGGGHQPQHF
D gene: TRBD1; J gene: TRBJ2-1; V gene: TRBV9; clone size: -; CDR3 DNA: TGTGCCAGCAGCGTACGGTTTCGGACAGGGGAAGATGAGCAGTTCTTC; CDR3 protein: CASSVRFRTGEDEQFF
D gene: TRBD2; J gene: TRBJ2-7; V gene: TRBV28; clone size: -; CDR3 DNA: TGTGCCAGCAGTTTACCCCTAGCGGGAGTAGGGGATTCCTACGAGCAGTACTTC; CDR3 protein: CASSLPLAGVGDSYEQYF
D gene: -; J gene: TRBJ1-1; V gene: TRBV7-9; clone size: once; CDR3 DNA: TGTGCCAGCAGCGTTGAGCAGAGGTCTACTGAAGCTTTCTTT; CDR3 protein: CASSVEQRSTEAFF
D gene: -; J gene: TRBJ1-1; V gene: TRBV11-1; clone size: once; CDR3 DNA: TGTGCCAGCAGCCCCCCATCGAGAACTGAAGCTTTCTTT; CDR3 protein: CASSPPSRTEAFF
D gene: -; J gene: TRBJ2-7; V gene: TRBV7-2; clone size: -; CDR3 DNA: TGTGCCAGCAGCTTAGAGGGGATGAGCTACGAGCAGTACTTC; CDR3 protein: CASSLEGMSYEQYF